This T cell receptor beta chain was retrieved from a study of cytotoxic CD8 clonotypes in ibrutinib-treated CLL. Study details: Once treatment had gone on for a median of roughly eleven months, range 6 to 36, response samples were drawn.

On this clone: As yet, its antigen is unknown.

Here immunoSEQ multiplex PCR was the method, and the copy in TCRdb shows in-frame clones only, minus some. The sample lists around 300,000 clones, about 80% occurring once. Findings of the study overall: An increase in clonality occurred at ibrutinib response, followed by a return toward baseline at progression.

Looked up from germline, CDR1 is LGHNA and CDR2 is YNFKEQ. V was pared by 4 bases and J by 2 bases, with 8 bases between. The CDR3 contains 13 residues. The V call is TRBV4-2, the J call TRBJ2-5; the D is unclear. The sequence was obtained from a human donor with chronic lymphocytic leukemia. Sequencing used PBMCs, obtained before ibrutinib treatment. The CDR3 sequence is CASSRQRQETQYF. In DNA, the CDR3 is TGTGCCAGCAGCCGGCAGAGACAAGAGACCCAGTACTTC.